Shown below are 16 T cell receptor beta chains from a single sample sequenced in a study of blood T cell repertoires in COVID-19. TCRdb's copy holds only in-frame clones and misses some; the assay was immunoSEQ multiplex PCR. The sample contains some 350,000 clones, around 86% of which appear only once. The sequenced sample was peripheral blood. The source of these receptors is a human donor in a cohort sampled during active COVID-19.

The CDR3 coding sequence is TGTGCCAGCAGCCCAAGTAATAGCGCCACCGGGGAGCTGTTTTTT. As protein: CASSPSNSATGELFF. V usage is TRBV7-6 and J usage is TRBJ2-2, with D possibly being TRBD2 (5 bases). Germline CDR1 SGHVS, CDR2 FNYEAQ. Trimming cost V 5 bases and J 4 bases, with 14 bases left between them. CDR3 length: 15 residues.

The chain has TRBV5-6 and TRBJ2-2; a possible D gene is TRBD2 (5 bases). This CDR3 comprises 17 residues. V was pared by 2 bases and J by 5 bases, with 19 bases between. In germline, CDR1 is SGHDT, CDR2 YYEEEE. CDR3 in DNA: TGTGCCAGCAGCTTTACTAGTATCCACGAGACGACCGGGGAGCTGTTTTTT. Translation: CASSFTSIHETTGELFF.

The V call is TRBV13, the J call TRBJ2-3; no clear D. V was cut by 3 bases and J by 9 bases, with 10 bases left in between. Germline CDR1 reads PRHDT; CDR2 reads FYEKMQ (reference sequence). This CDR3 has 12 residues. DNA of the CDR3: TGTGCCAGCAGCTTTCAACATTCGACGCAGTATTTT. Translation gives CASSFQHSTQYF.

This chain joins TRBV5-3 and TRBJ1-4; unclear D gene. TRBV5-3 is an ORF; its function is uncertain. The V gene lost 1 base and the J gene lost 4 bases, with 17 bases spanning the gap. The CDR3 consists of 17 residues. DNA of the CDR3: TGTGCCAGAAGCTTGTCGGGGTCCCAGGCGGGTAATGAAAAACTGTTTTTT. Residues: CARSLSGSQAGNEKLFF.

The chain uses TRBV3-1 (or the pseudogene TRBV3-2) and TRBJ1-1; D is perhaps TRBD1 (6 bases). V was trimmed by 3 bases and J by 0 bases, leaving 20 bases between them. Germline V gene data show CDR1 as LGHDT and CDR2 as YNNKEL (reference sequence). This CDR3 comprises 18 residues. CDR3 residues: CASSQARGSGAMNTEAFF. CDR3 bases: TGTGCCAGCAGCCAGGCCAGGGGATCTGGGGCTATGAACACTGAAGCTTTCTTT.

The rearrangement links TRBV19 to TRBJ2-5; 11 nucleotides agree with TRBD2. The CDR3 is 15 residues long. J was trimmed by 2 bases and V by 5 bases; bases with no gene match: 4. The germline CDR1 and CDR2 sequences are LNHDA and SQIVND (reference sequence). The CDR3 DNA sequence: TGTGCCAGTAGTCGGACTAGCGGGTATCAAGAGACCCAGTACTTC. This gives the protein CASSRTSGYQETQYF.

V usage is TRBV2 and J usage is TRBJ2-7; 9 nucleotides align to TRBD2. With V trimmed by 6 bases and J by 9 bases, 9 bases remained unmatched. The CDR3 sequence is 13 residues long. The germline gives CDR1 SNHLY, CDR2 FYNNEI. The CDR3 DNA sequence: TGTGCCAGCAGCCCAATAGCGGGAGTTGTGCAGTACTTC. Its protein product is CASSPIAGVVQYF.

The V call is TRBV28, the J call TRBJ2-3; 13 nucleotides agree with TRBD2. The CDR3 sequence is 17 residues long. The V and J ends lost 5 bases and 7 bases, in that order; junction bases with no gene match: 12. Germline assignment: CDR1 MDHEN and CDR2 SYDVKM. The CDR3 DNA sequence: TGTGCCAGCAGTATCGGGACTAGCGGGGTGATAGGGAATACGCAGTATTTT. It is translated as CASSIGTSGVIGNTQYF.

The rearrangement uses TRBV7-6 and TRBJ1-3; TRBD1 might be the D (5 bases). This CDR3 is built from 15 residues. V was trimmed by 0 bases and J by 4 bases, leaving 10 bases between them. Per germline, CDR1 SGHVS and CDR2 FNYEAQ. CDR3 sequence reads: CASSLAQGSGNTIYF. CDR3 sequence (DNA): TGTGCCAGCAGCTTAGCGCAGGGTTCCGGAAACACCATATATTTT.

The rearrangement links TRBV4-1 to TRBJ2-3, with 11 bases matching TRBD2. The V gene's germline CDR1 is MGHRA and CDR2 YSYEKL. This CDR3 has 16 amino acids. Trimming cost V 3 bases and J 3 bases; bases outside gene matches: 5. CDR3 loop: CASSHPLAGATDTQYF. The CDR3 DNA sequence: TGCGCCAGCAGCCACCCACTAGCGGGAGCAACAGATACGCAGTATTTT.

Only a few counts were recorded for this clone. V usage is TRBV5-1 and J usage is TRBJ2-5, with TRBD2 identical over 9 bases. From germline, CDR1 is SGHRS and CDR2 YFSETQ. This CDR3 contains 16 residues. V lost 4 bases and J lost 5; bases outside the gene matches: 12. CDR3 region: CASSTGRGGRGETQYF. Here the CDR3 DNA reads TGCGCCAGCAGCACGGGGCGGGGGGGCCGTGGGGAGACCCAGTACTTC. The whole variable domain, filled in from reference TRBV5-1 and TRBJ2-5, reads KAGVTQTPRYLIKTRGQQVTLSCSPISGHRSVSWYQQTPGQGLQFLFEYFSETQRNKGNFPGRFSGRQFSNSRSEMNVSTLELGDSALYLCASSTGRGGRGETQYFGPGTRLLVL.

V is TRBV5-8 and J is TRBJ1-1; D possibly corresponds to TRBD1 (5 bases). Germline V gene data show CDR1 as SGHTS and CDR2 as YDEGEE. This CDR3 has 15 amino acids. Trimming stripped 1 base from V and 0 bases from J, with 10 bases between. The CDR3 sequence: CASSLYQGLNTEAFF. CDR3 nucleotide sequence: TGTGCCAGCAGCTTGTACCAGGGCTTGAACACTGAAGCTTTCTTT.

The J gene is TRBJ1-3, the V gene TRBV5-6, with a possible D match to TRBD1 (5 bases). This CDR3 is 19 amino acids long. Germline V gene data show CDR1 as SGHDT and CDR2 as YYEEEE. V was shortened by 4 bases and J by 3 bases, with 26 bases between the two germline ends. CDR3 bases: TGTGCCAGCAGCCCCGTTAATTCGGACGACAGTTTCTATGGAAACACCATATATTTT. This gives the protein CASSPVNSDDSFYGNTIYF.

In this sample, this clone turned up a few times. The V call is TRBV5-1, the J call TRBJ2-2; 10 positions agree with TRBD1. Germline lookup yields CDR1 SGHRS and CDR2 YFSETQ. Germline trimming cut 4 bases from V and 7 bases from J; bases unmatched to any gene: 13. The CDR3 covers 17 residues. The chain's CDR3 is CASSGRRDRGFGGELFF. The CDR3 DNA reads as TGCGCCAGCAGCGGCCGCAGGGACAGGGGATTTGGCGGGGAGCTGTTTTTT.

This clone was observed many times. The J gene is TRBJ1-6, the V gene TRBV30; no clear D. Germline V gives CDR1 GTSNPN, CDR2 SVGIG (reference sequence). The V end was cut by 2 bases, the J end by 8 bases, with 10 bases between. The CDR3 has 13 residues. The CDR3 protein is CAWSPNEDSPLHF. Here the CDR3 DNA reads TGTGCCTGGAGTCCAAACGAGGATTCACCCCTCCACTTT.

V gene TRBV28 combines with J gene TRBJ2-1; possibly TRBD2 for D (5 bases). The CDR3 loop spans 12 amino acids. Germline CDR1 reads MDHEN; CDR2 reads SYDVKM. Trimming left V 4 bases short and J 6 bases short, with 7 bases between. The CDR3 is CASSSEGNEQFF. The DNA of the CDR3 is TGTGCCAGCAGTTCAGAGGGCAATGAGCAGTTCTTC.